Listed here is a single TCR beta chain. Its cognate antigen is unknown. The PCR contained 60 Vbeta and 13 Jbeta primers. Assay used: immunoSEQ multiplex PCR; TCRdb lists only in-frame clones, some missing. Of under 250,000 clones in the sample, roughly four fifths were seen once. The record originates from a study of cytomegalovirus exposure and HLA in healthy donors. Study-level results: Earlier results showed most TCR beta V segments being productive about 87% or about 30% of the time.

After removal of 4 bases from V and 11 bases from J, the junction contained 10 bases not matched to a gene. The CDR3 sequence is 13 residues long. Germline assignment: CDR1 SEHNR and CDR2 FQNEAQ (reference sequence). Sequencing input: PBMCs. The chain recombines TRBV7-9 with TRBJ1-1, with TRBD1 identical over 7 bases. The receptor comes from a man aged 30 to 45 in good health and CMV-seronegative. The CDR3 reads CASSSTGETVAFF. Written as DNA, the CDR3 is TGTGCCAGCAGCTCTACAGGGGAAACGGTGGCTTTCTTT.